These 29 T cell receptor beta chains came from one sample sequenced in a study of vaccination and CD4 T cells after COVID-19. Their recognized antigens are unknown. The sample's treatment: roughly ten-day PBMC culture with coronavirus spike peptide pools or control peptides (ViraFEST assay). Sequencing of the DNA from cultured CD4+ T cells was carried out with the Oncomine TCR Beta short-read assay. MiXCR, run by TCRdb on the PCR reads, gives a single entry per CDR3 protein. The sample has approximately 12,000 distinct CDR3 sequences, 60% seen once; the top ten hold 8.7%. Sequenced here: CD4+ T cells from blood, cultured in vitro, sampled before SARS-CoV-2 vaccination. These receptors were obtained from a human donor who had recovered from COVID-19.

The chain combines TRBV7-6 with TRBJ2-7; tentative D call: TRBD1 (6 bases). The germline V gene has CDR1 SGHVS and CDR2 FNYEAQ. Trimming took off 1 base at V and 1 base at J, with 11 bases between the two ends. CDR3 length: 15 residues. The CDR3, as DNA: TGTGCCAGCAGCTTAGGGGCAGGGGCGTCCTACGAGCAGTACTTC. It translates to CASSLGAGASYEQYF.

The chain joins TRBV12-3 or TRBV12-4 to TRBJ1-2, with 9 bases fitting TRBD1. The CDR3 runs to 13 residues. The V and J ends lost 7 bases and 13 bases, in that order; junction bases with no gene match: 13. Written as DNA, the CDR3 is TGTGCCAGCAAACCGGGACAGGGAGTAGGATCCACCTTC. Protein sequence: CASKPGQGVGSTF.

The chain employs TRBV11-2 and TRBJ1-1; 7 bases fit TRBD1. The CDR3 runs 15 residues. The germline gives CDR1 SGHAT, CDR2 FQNNGV. J lost 0 bases, V lost 5 bases, and 6 bases had no gene match. The CDR3, as DNA: TGTGCCAGCAGCGAAGTCAGGGGGATGAACACTGAAGCTTTCTTT. Protein: CASSEVRGMNTEAFF.

The gene calls are TRBV7-9 and TRBJ1-2, with 7 bases fitting TRBD1. CDR3 length: 14 amino acids. The germline CDR1 and CDR2 sequences are SEHNR and FQNEAQ (reference sequence). J gave up 8 bases and V 5 bases, and 11 bases lay outside the gene matches. The CDR3 spells CASSPDEGARGYTF. The CDR3 DNA reads TGTGCCAGCAGCCCGGATGAGGGGGCAAGAGGCTACACCTTC. The full variable domain, rest sourced from reference TRBV7-9 and TRBJ1-2, is DTGVSQNPRHKITKRGQNVTFRCDPISEHNRLYWYRQTLGQGPEFLTYFQNEAQLEKSRLLSDRFSAERPKGSFSTLEIQRTEQGDSAMYLCASSPDEGARGYTFGSGTRLTVV.

The V gene is TRBV7-2, the J gene TRBJ2-5; 8 bases map to TRBD1. From germline, CDR1 is SGHTA and CDR2 FQGNSA. The CDR3 spans 14 residues. J was trimmed by 4 bases and V by 0 bases; bases with no gene match: 1. The CDR3 protein is CASSLATGGETQYF. Here the CDR3 DNA reads TGTGCCAGCAGCTTAGCCACAGGGGGAGAGACCCAGTACTTC.

This clonotype appeared a single time. This rearrangement joins TRBV5-5 to TRBJ1-2; a possible D gene is TRBD1 (6 bases). The V gene lost 2 bases and the J gene lost 7 bases, with 18 bases spanning the gap. Germline-derived CDR1 and CDR2 are SGHKS and YYEKEE (reference sequence). The CDR3 is 15 residues long. CDR3 coding DNA: TGTGCCAGCAGCTTAACTACAGGGTACCAGGCTGGCTACACCTTC. Translated: CASSLTTGYQAGYTF.

This clonotype was observed a few times. This sequence joins TRBV24-1 and TRBJ1-2; D is possibly TRBD1 (5 bases). Germline lookup yields CDR1 KGHDR and CDR2 SFDVKD. V lost 4 bases and J lost 7, with 12 bases in between. The CDR3 sequence is 13 residues long. CDR3 sequence: CATSESGWGGYTF. CDR3 sequence (DNA): TGTGCCACCAGTGAGTCAGGGTGGGGTGGCTACACCTTC.

The table lists this clonotype with a few counts. The rearrangement uses TRBV6-2 or TRBV6-3 and TRBJ2-7; D gene uncertain. The V gene lost 6 bases and the J gene lost 2 bases, with 11 bases spanning the gap. Germline loops: CDR1 MNHEY, CDR2 SVGEGT. The CDR3 sequence is 13 residues long. In DNA, the CDR3 is TGTGCCAGCAGACCTCTAGGGACCTACGAGCAGTACTTC. Protein: CASRPLGTYEQYF.

The genes are TRBV27 and TRBJ2-7, with 7 bases matching TRBD1. This CDR3 contains 14 residues. Looked up from germline, CDR1 is MNHEY and CDR2 is SMNVEV (reference sequence). V trimming: 6 bases; J trimming: 4 bases; junction bases outside the gene matches: 9. The CDR3 loop reads CASSFRDSSYEQYF. The CDR3 DNA is TGTGCCAGCAGCTTCCGGGACAGTTCATACGAGCAGTACTTC.

In this sample, this clonotype turned up a few times. The chain is built from TRBV7-9 and TRBJ1-1; maybe TRBD1 (5 bases). The CDR3 is 13 amino acids. Trimming pared 6 bases from V and 4 bases from J, leaving 12 bases between. Germline assignment: CDR1 SEHNR and CDR2 FQNEAQ (reference sequence). CDR3 sequence reads: CASRQSGRTEAFF. The CDR3 DNA reads as TGTGCCAGCAGACAGTCAGGGCGCACTGAAGCTTTCTTT.

The rearrangement uses TRBV20-1 and TRBJ1-1, with no clear D. Trimming took off 6 bases at V and 1 base at J, with 9 bases between the two ends. Germline V CDR1 and CDR2: DFQATT, SNEGSKA (reference sequence). CDR3 length: 12 amino acids. The CDR3 DNA sequence: TGCAGTGCCGTGTTCGAGAACACTGAAGCTTTCTTT. This sequence encodes CSAVFENTEAFF.

The genes are TRBV28 and TRBJ1-5; TRBD1 matches at 9 bases. Germline V gene data show CDR1 as MDHEN and CDR2 as SYDVKM. Unmatched junction bases numbered 4, after V lost 5 bases and J lost 2 bases. The CDR3 has 15 amino acids. CDR3 sequence (DNA): TGTGCCAGCAGTGGGGACAGGGCGGGCAATCAGCCCCAGCATTTT. Translation gives CASSGDRAGNQPQHF. The full variable domain, in which reference TRBV28 and TRBJ1-5 provide the parts outside the CDR3, is DVKVTQSSRYLVKRTGEKVFLECVQDMDHENMFWYRQDPGLGLRLIYFSYDVKMKEKGDIPEGYSVSREKKERFSLILESASTNQTSMYLCASSGDRAGNQPQHFGDGTRLSIL.

The chain joins TRBV6-1 to TRBJ2-1; D remains ambiguous. V shed 8 bases and J shed 9 bases, with 11 bases lying between them. The germline CDR1 and CDR2 sequences are MNHNS and SASEGT. The CDR3 length is 11 residues. CDR3 nucleotide sequence: TGTGCCAGCGCCGAAAGATCTGAGCAGTTCTTC. It encodes CASAERSEQFF.

This clonotype was counted a few times. The chain uses TRBV7-2 and TRBJ2-7; D ambiguous. The length of the CDR3 is 18 residues. V lost 0 bases to trimming and J lost 0 bases, with 18 bases between them. Per germline, CDR1 SGHTA and CDR2 FQGNSA. Written as DNA, the CDR3 is TGTGCCAGCAGCTTAGCGGGAACTAACTTAGGTGGCTCCTACGAGCAGTACTTC. Translating it yields CASSLAGTNLGGSYEQYF. The variable domain in full, completed from reference TRBV7-2 and TRBJ2-7, reads GAGVSQSPSNKVTEKGKDVELRCDPISGHTALYWYRQSLGQGLEFLIYFQGNSAPDKSGLPSDRFSAERTGGSVSTLTIQRTQQEDSAVYLCASSLAGTNLGGSYEQYFGPGTRLTVT.

This rearrangement joins TRBV19 to TRBJ2-1, with 8 bases aligning to TRBD2. Germline loops: CDR1 LNHDA, CDR2 SQIVND (reference sequence). This CDR3 is 15 amino acids long. With 5 bases clipped from V and 1 base from J, the junction kept 4 bases outside the gene matches. CDR3 residues: CASSVSGVSYNEQFF. CDR3 nucleotide sequence: TGTGCCAGTAGTGTTAGCGGGGTTTCCTACAATGAGCAGTTCTTC. Full variable domain (remainder filled in from reference TRBV19 and TRBJ2-1): DGGITQSPKYLFRKEGQNVTLSCEQNLNHDAMYWYRQDPGQGLRLIYYSQIVNDFQKGDIAEGYSVSREKKESFPLTVTSAQKNPTAFYLCASSVSGVSYNEQFFGPGTRLTVL.

V usage is TRBV7-9 and J usage is TRBJ1-6; the D gene is possibly TRBD1 (6 bases). The CDR3 is 14 residues long. Trimming pared 3 bases from V and 9 bases from J, leaving 12 bases between. The germline CDR1 and CDR2 sequences are SEHNR and FQNEAQ (reference sequence). The CDR3 bases are TGTGCCAGCAGCTTTGGACAGTTTGGTTCACCCCTCCACTTT. This encodes CASSFGQFGSPLHF.

CDR3 in DNA: TGTGCCAGCAGCTTACCCGGACAGGTTGGAGCTAACTATGGCTACACCTTC. Translation: CASSLPGQVGANYGYTF. The J gene is TRBJ1-2, the V gene TRBV7-9; 7 bases are a match to TRBD1. CDR3 length: 17 residues. Germline CDR1 is SEHNR and CDR2 is FQNEAQ (reference sequence). V lost 2 bases and J lost 0; bases outside the gene matches: 9.

The V call is TRBV28, the J call TRBJ2-7; TRBD2 aligns across 8 bases. The V and J ends lost 6 bases and 3 bases, in that order; junction bases with no gene match: 10. Germline CDR1 reads MDHEN; CDR2 reads SYDVKM. CDR3 length: 15 residues. CDR3 bases: TGTGCCAGCAGCGGCGGACTAGCAGTTAACTACGAGCAGTACTTC. Translated: CASSGGLAVNYEQYF.

The chain couples TRBV20-1 to TRBJ2-1; TRBD2 agrees at 8 bases. Trimming removed 3 bases from V and 7 bases from J; junction bases left unmatched: 5. The length of the CDR3 is 13 residues. From germline, CDR1 is DFQATT and CDR2 SNEGSKA (reference sequence). The CDR3 DNA reads TGCAGTGCTAGGACCCGGGGGGGGAATGAGCAGTTCTTC. Residues: CSARTRGGNEQFF.

This sequence joins TRBV7-9 and TRBJ2-7, with a weak D call TRBD1 (6 bases). The V gene lost 6 bases and the J gene lost 3 bases, with 12 bases spanning the gap. The CDR3 length is 13 residues. Germline V lookup: CDR1 SEHNR, CDR2 FQNEAQ (reference sequence). The CDR3 sequence is CASSLMDSYEQYF. Written as DNA, the CDR3 is TGTGCCAGCAGTCTTATGGACAGCTACGAGCAGTACTTC.

Comments on this clonotype: Sequence at one end of the junction differs from germline and may be a read error. The V and J genes are TRBV24-1 and TRBJ1-2; TRBD1 matches at 7 bases. The CDR3 covers 10 residues. Germline assignment: CDR1 KGHDR and CDR2 SFDVKD. CDR3 sequence: CATSDRQGSF. The CDR3 DNA is TGTGCCACCAGTGATCGACAGGGCTCCTTC.

The chain links TRBV5-1 to TRBJ1-5; maybe TRBD1 (5 bases). CDR1 SGHRS and CDR2 YFSETQ come from the germline V gene. The V end lost 0 bases, the J end lost 4 bases, and 11 bases lay between the germline ends. The CDR3 length is 15 residues. The CDR3 nucleotides read TGCGCCAGCAGCTTGGGAGGGACGGGTAATCAGCCCCAGCATTTT. It yields the protein CASSLGGTGNQPQHF. The variable domain in full, completed from reference TRBV5-1 and TRBJ1-5, reads KAGVTQTPRYLIKTRGQQVTLSCSPISGHRSVSWYQQTPGQGLQFLFEYFSETQRNKGNFPGRFSGRQFSNSRSEMNVSTLELGDSALYLCASSLGGTGNQPQHFGDGTRLSIL.

This clonotype is termed medium-sized. CDR3 DNA sequence: TGTGCCATCAGTGCCGCCTCCACAAGTCGCTCCGAGCAGTACTTC. Its protein is CAISAASTSRSEQYF. The gene calls are TRBV10-3 and TRBJ2-7; no clear D. CDR3 length: 15 residues. Germline-derived CDR1 and CDR2 are ENHRY and SYGVKD. Trimming took off 4 bases at V and 6 bases at J, with 19 bases between the two ends.

The V gene is TRBV6-1, the J gene TRBJ1-5; 7 bases fit TRBD1. The junction had 8 bases not matched to a gene; V was cut back by 0 bases and J by 0 bases. The CDR3 has 18 amino acids. Germline CDR1 reads MNHNS; CDR2 reads SASEGT. CDR3 DNA: TGTGCCAGCAGTGAAGCCACAGGGGTCTTCGGTAGCAATCAGCCCCAGCATTTT. This gives the protein CASSEATGVFGSNQPQHF.

This chain connects TRBV19 to TRBJ2-1; TRBD2 might be the D (6 bases). Per germline, CDR1 LNHDA and CDR2 SQIVND (reference sequence). There are 15 residues in the CDR3. The ends were cut back, 4 bases at V and 7 bases at J, with 17 bases in the middle. The CDR3 sequence is CASSRGLTDRNEQFF. For the CDR3, the DNA is TGTGCCAGTAGTAGAGGACTAACGGATAGGAATGAGCAGTTCTTC.

The chain is built from TRBV9 and TRBJ2-3, with 8 bases identical to TRBD2. This CDR3 contains 16 residues. Germline CDR1 SGDLS, CDR2 YYNGEE. With V trimmed by 3 bases and J by 3 bases, 9 bases remained unmatched. The CDR3 coding sequence is TGTGCCAGCAGCGGCCCTTTGGCGGGAGGAACAGATACGCAGTATTTT. Amino acid sequence: CASSGPLAGGTDTQYF. Complete variable domain (other parts from reference TRBV9 and TRBJ2-3): DSGVTQTPKHLITATGQRVTLRCSPRSGDLSVYWYQQSLDQGLQFLIQYYNGEERAKGNILERFSAQQFPDLHSELNLSSLELGDSALYFCASSGPLAGGTDTQYFGPGTRLTVL.

The genes are TRBV6-1 and TRBJ2-2; possibly TRBD1 or TRBD2 for D (6 bases each). Germline V gives CDR1 MNHNS, CDR2 SASEGT. V was pared by 3 bases and J by 0 bases, with 17 bases between. The CDR3 is 18 amino acids. The CDR3 coding sequence is TGTGCCAGCAGTGATCCGGGGGCACAACTTACGAACACCGGGGAGCTGTTTTTT. Translating it yields CASSDPGAQLTNTGELFF.

The genes are TRBV11-3 and TRBJ2-5; 7 bases are shared with TRBD2. Germline V gives CDR1 SGHNT, CDR2 YENEEA. The ends lost 2 bases at V and 5 bases at J; junction bases unmatched: 14. The CDR3 loop spans 17 amino acids. CDR3 coding DNA: TGTGCCAGCAGCTTATTCGGGGGAGCGGGAATTGGGGAGACCCAGTACTTC. Residues: CASSLFGGAGIGETQYF.

The gene calls are TRBV5-4 and TRBJ2-5, with D unresolved. The CDR3 sequence is 14 residues long. Trimming stripped 0 bases from V and 2 bases from J, with 8 bases between. The germline V gene has CDR1 SGHNT and CDR2 YYREEE (reference sequence). The CDR3 DNA sequence: TGTGCCAGCAGCTTGGCGGGCGTTCAAGAGACCCAGTACTTC. This gives the protein CASSLAGVQETQYF.